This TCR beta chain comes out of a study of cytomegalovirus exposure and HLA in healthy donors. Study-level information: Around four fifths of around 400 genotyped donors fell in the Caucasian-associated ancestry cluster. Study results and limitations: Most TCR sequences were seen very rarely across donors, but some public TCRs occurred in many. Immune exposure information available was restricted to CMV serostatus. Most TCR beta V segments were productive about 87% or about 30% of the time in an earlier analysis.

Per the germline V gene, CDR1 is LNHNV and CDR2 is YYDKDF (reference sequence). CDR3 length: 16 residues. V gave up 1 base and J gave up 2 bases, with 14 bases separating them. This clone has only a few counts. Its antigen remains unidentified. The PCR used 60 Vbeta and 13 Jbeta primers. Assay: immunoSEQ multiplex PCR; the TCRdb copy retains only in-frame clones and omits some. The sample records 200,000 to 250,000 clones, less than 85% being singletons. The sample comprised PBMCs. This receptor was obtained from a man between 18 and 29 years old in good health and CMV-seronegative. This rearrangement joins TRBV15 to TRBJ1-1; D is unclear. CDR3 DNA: TGTGCCACCAGCAGAGTCCCACAGTACCTAAACACTGAAGCTTTCTTT. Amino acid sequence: CATSRVPQYLNTEAFF.